Reported below is one T cell receptor (beta chain). The antigen is unknown. RNA, once extracted, was reverse transcribed into cDNA for use as the sequencing template. Measured with immunoSEQ multiplex PCR; TCRdb has only the in-frame clones, and not every one. The profile covers fewer than 250,000 clones, with 64% appearing a single time and 4.2% taken by the ten largest. The treatment: oral pan-JAK inhibitor, 5-10 mg twice daily. CDR3 length: 11 residues. V lost 7 bases and J 3 bases, leaving 9 bases between the germline ends. The germline V gene has CDR1 SQVTM and CDR2 ANQGSEA. The source of the sample is a study of CD8+ T cells in alopecia areata. General study results and limits: Just one nonresponder means the tie between baseline CD8+ expansion and response stays uncertain.

Sequences were derived from CD4+ T cells sorted from blood, sampled at week 4, from a patient treated with tofacitinib. The TCR was taken from a human donor with alopecia areata. The chain has TRBV29-1 and TRBJ1-1; D gene uncertain. CDR3 in amino acids: CSADDHTEAFF. CDR3 DNA sequence: TGCAGCGCCGACGATCACACTGAAGCTTTCTTT.